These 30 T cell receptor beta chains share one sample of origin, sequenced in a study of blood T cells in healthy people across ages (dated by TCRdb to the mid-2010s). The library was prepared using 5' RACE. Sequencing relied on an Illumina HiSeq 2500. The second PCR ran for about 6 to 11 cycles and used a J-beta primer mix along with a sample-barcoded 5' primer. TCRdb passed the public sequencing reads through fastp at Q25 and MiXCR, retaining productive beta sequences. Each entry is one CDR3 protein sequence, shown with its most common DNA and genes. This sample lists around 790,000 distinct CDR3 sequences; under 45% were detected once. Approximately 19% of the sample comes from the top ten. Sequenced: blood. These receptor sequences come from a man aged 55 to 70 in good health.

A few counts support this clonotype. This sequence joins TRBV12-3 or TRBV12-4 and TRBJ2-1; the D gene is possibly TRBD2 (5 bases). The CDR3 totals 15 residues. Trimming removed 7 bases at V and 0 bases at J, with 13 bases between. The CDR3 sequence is CASTLGGSSYNEQFF. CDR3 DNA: TGTGCCAGCACCCTCGGTGGGAGCTCCTACAATGAGCAGTTCTTC.

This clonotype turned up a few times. In DNA, the CDR3 is TGTGCCAGCAGCCAAGACTCTGGGAGGGTGACCACAGATACGCAGTATTTT. It codes for CASSQDSGRVTTDTQYF. The V gene is TRBV14, the J gene TRBJ2-3, with 7 bases fitting TRBD2. Germline V lookup: CDR1 SGHDN, CDR2 FVKESK. The length of the CDR3 is 17 residues. The junction had 8 bases not matched to a gene; V was cut back by 0 bases and J by 2 bases. The full variable domain, rest sourced from reference TRBV14 and TRBJ2-3, is EAGVTQFPSHSVIEKGQTVTLRCDPISGHDNLYWYRRVMGKEIKFLLHFVKESKQDESGMPNNRFLAERTGGTYSTLKVQPAELEDSGVYFCASSQDSGRVTTDTQYFGPGTRLTVL.

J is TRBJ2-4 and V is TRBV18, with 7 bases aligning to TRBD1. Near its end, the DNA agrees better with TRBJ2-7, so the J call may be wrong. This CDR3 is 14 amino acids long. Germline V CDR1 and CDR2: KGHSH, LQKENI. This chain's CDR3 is CASSPQDRYYEQYF. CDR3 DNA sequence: TGTGCCAGCTCACCCCAGGACAGGTACTACGAGCAGTACTTC.

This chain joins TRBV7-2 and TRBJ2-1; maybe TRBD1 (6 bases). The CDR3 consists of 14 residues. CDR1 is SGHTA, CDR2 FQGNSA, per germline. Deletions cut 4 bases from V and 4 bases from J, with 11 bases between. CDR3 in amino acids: CASSWGQLYNEQFF. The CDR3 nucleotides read TGTGCCAGCAGCTGGGGACAACTATACAATGAGCAGTTCTTC. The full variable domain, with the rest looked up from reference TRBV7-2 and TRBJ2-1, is GAGVSQSPSNKVTEKGKDVELRCDPISGHTALYWYRQSLGQGLEFLIYFQGNSAPDKSGLPSDRFSAERTGGSVSTLTIQRTQQEDSAVYLCASSWGQLYNEQFFGPGTRLTVL.

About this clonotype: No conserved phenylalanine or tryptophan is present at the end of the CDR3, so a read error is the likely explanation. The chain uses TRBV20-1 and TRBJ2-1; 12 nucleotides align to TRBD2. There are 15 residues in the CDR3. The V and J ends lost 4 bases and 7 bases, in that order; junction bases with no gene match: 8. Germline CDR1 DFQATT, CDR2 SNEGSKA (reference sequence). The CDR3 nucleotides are TGCAGTGCTACGTGGACTAGCGGGGCCCCAAATGAGCAGTTCTTA. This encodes CSATWTSGAPNEQFL.

In DNA form, the CDR3 reads TGTGCCAGCAGATTAAACAGGAATCAGCCCCAGCATTTT. Its translation is CASRLNRNQPQHF. The chain links TRBV28 to TRBJ1-5; possibly TRBD1 for D (5 bases). Trimming cost V 6 bases and J 4 bases, with 10 bases left between them. From germline, CDR1 is MDHEN and CDR2 SYDVKM. The CDR3 covers 13 residues. The whole variable domain, remainder taken from reference TRBV28 and TRBJ1-5, is DVKVTQSSRYLVKRTGEKVFLECVQDMDHENMFWYRQDPGLGLRLIYFSYDVKMKEKGDIPEGYSVSREKKERFSLILESASTNQTSMYLCASRLNRNQPQHFGDGTRLSIL.

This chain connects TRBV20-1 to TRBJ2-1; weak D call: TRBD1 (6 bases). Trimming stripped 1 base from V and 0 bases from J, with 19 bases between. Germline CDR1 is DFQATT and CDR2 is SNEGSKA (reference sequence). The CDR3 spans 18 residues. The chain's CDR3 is CSARVSLIWTDSYNEQFF. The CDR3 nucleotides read TGCAGTGCTAGAGTCTCCCTAATTTGGACAGACTCCTACAATGAGCAGTTCTTC.

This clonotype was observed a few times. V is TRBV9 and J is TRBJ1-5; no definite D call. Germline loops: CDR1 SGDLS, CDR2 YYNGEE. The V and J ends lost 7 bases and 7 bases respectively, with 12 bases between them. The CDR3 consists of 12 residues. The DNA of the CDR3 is TGTGCCAGCGGGGAGGGAGGACAGCCCCAGCATTTT. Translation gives CASGEGGQPQHF. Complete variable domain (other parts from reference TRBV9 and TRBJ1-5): DSGVTQTPKHLITATGQRVTLRCSPRSGDLSVYWYQQSLDQGLQFLIQYYNGEERAKGNILERFSAQQFPDLHSELNLSSLELGDSALYFCASGEGGQPQHFGDGTRLSIL.

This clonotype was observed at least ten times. The CDR3 DNA reads as TGCAGTGTCCCGGGACTAGCGGGAGAGACCCAGTACTTC. It yields the protein CSVPGLAGETQYF. This sequence joins TRBV20-1 and TRBJ2-5; 12 nucleotides agree with TRBD2. Trimming removed 7 bases from V and 4 bases from J; junction bases left unmatched: 4. This CDR3 is built from 13 residues. Germline CDR1 is DFQATT and CDR2 is SNEGSKA (reference sequence).

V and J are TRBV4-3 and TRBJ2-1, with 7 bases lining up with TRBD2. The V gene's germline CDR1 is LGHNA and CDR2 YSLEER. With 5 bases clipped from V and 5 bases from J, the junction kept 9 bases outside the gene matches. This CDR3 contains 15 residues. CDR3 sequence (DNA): TGCGCCAGCAGCTTACCAGCGGGGAGTAACAATGAGCAGTTCTTC. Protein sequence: CASSLPAGSNNEQFF.

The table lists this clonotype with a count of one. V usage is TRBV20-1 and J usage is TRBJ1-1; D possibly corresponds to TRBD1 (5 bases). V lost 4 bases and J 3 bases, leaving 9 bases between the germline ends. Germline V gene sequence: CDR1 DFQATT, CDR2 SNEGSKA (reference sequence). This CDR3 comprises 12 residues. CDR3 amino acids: CSATLRDTEAFF. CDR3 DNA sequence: TGCAGTGCTACTCTCAGGGACACTGAAGCTTTCTTT.

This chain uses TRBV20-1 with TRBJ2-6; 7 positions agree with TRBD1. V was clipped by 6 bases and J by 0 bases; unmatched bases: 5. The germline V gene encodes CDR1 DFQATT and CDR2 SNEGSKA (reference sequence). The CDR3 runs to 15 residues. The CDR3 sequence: CSATDRASGANVLTF. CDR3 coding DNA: TGCAGTGCCACAGACAGGGCCTCTGGGGCCAACGTCCTGACTTTC.

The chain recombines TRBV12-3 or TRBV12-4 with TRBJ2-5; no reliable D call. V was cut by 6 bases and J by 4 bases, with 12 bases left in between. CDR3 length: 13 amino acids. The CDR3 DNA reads TGTGCCAGCAGCGTTTTATTGGGAGAGACCCAGTACTTC. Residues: CASSVLLGETQYF.

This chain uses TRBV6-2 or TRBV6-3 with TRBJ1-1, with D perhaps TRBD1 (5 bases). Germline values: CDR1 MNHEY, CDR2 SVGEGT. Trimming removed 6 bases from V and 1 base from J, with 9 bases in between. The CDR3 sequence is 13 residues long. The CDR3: CASRTTENTEAFF. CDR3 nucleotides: TGTGCCAGCAGAACGACAGAGAACACTGAAGCTTTCTTT.

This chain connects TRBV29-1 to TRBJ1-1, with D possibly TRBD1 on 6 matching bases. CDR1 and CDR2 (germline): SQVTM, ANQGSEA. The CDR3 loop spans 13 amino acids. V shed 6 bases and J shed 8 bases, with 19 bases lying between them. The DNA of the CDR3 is TGCAGCGTGCAAAAGGGGGTTTTGAGGGAAGCTTTCTTT. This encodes CSVQKGVLREAFF. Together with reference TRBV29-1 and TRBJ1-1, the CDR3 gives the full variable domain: SAVISQKPSRDICQRGTSLTIQCQVDSQVTMMFWYRQQPGQSLTLIATANQGSEATYESGFVIDKFPISRPNLTFSTLTVSNMSPEDSSIYLCSVQKGVLREAFFGQGTRLTVV.

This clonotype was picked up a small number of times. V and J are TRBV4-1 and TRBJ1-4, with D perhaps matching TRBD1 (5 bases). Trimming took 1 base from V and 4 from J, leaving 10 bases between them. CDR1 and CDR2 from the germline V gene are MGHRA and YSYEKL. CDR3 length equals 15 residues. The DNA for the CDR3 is TGCGCCAGCAGCCAAGTTCCGGGGCGTAATGAAAAACTGTTTTTT. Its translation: CASSQVPGRNEKLFF.

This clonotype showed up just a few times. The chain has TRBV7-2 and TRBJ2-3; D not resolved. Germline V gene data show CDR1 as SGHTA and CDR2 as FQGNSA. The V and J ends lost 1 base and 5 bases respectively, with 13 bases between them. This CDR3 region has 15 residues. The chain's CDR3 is CASSLGLTQRDTQYF. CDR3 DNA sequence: TGTGCCAGCAGCTTAGGCCTGACCCAGCGAGATACGCAGTATTTT. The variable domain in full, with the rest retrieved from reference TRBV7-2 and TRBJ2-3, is GAGVSQSPSNKVTEKGKDVELRCDPISGHTALYWYRQSLGQGLEFLIYFQGNSAPDKSGLPSDRFSAERTGGSVSTLTIQRTQQEDSAVYLCASSLGLTQRDTQYFGPGTRLTVL.

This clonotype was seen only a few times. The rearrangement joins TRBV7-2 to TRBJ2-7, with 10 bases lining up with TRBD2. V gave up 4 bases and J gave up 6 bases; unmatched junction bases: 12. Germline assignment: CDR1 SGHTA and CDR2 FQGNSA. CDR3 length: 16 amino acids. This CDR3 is CASSYRASGRESEQYF. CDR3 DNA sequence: TGTGCCAGCAGCTACCGCGCTAGCGGGAGAGAATCCGAGCAGTACTTC.

The CDR3 DNA sequence: TGCGCCAGCAGCCGAACCGAGGTCGGGGAGCTGTTTTTT. Its protein product is CASSRTEVGELFF. V is TRBV4-3 and J is TRBJ2-2; D gene ambiguous. CDR3 length equals 13 residues. Germline assignment: CDR1 LGHNA and CDR2 YSLEER. V was trimmed by 4 bases and J by 7 bases, leaving 10 bases between them.

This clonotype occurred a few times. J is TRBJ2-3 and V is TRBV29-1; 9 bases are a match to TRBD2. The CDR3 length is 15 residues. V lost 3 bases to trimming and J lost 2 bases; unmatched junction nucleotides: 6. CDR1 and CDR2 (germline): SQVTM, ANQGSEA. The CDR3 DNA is TGCAGCGTTGAGAGGACTAGCGTACTCACAGATACGCAGTATTTT. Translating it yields CSVERTSVLTDTQYF.

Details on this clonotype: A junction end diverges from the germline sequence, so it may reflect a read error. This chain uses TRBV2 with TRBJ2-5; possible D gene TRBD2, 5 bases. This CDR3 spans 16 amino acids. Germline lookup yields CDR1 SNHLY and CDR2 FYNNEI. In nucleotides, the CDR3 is TGTGCCAGTAGTGAATTTAGATCCCTAGCTACGGAGACCCAGTACTTC. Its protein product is CASSEFRSLATETQYF.

As DNA, the CDR3 is TGCGCCAGCAGCTCGTCAACCCCGGGACTAGCGGAAGCCAATGAGCAGTTCTTC. It encodes CASSSSTPGLAEANEQFF. The chain combines TRBV5-1 with TRBJ2-1; 11 bases align to TRBD2. The CDR3 has 18 amino acids. CDR1 is SGHRS and CDR2 is YFSETQ in the germline V gene. The junction had 14 bases not matched to a gene; V was cut back by 3 bases and J by 6 bases.

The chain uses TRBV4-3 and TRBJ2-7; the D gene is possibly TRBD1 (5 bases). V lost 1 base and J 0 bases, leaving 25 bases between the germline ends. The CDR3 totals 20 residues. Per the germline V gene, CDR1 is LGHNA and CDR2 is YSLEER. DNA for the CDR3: TGCGCCAGCAGCCAAGGGTCCGGCAGGGCAGAGCTAACCAGCTCCTACGAGCAGTACTTC. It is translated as CASSQGSGRAELTSSYEQYF.

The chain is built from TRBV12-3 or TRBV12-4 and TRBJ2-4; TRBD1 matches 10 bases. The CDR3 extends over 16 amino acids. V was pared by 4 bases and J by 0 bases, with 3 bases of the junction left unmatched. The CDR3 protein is CASSSGTGVAKNIQYF. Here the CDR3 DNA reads TGTGCCAGCAGTTCCGGGACAGGGGTAGCCAAAAACATTCAGTACTTC.

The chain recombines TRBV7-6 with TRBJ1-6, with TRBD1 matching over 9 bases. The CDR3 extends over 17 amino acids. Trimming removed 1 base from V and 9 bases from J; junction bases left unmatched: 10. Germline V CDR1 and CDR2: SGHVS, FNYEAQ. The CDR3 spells CASSLDLTGGVISPLHF. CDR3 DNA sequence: TGTGCCAGCAGCTTAGACCTGACAGGGGGAGTGATTTCACCCCTCCACTTT.

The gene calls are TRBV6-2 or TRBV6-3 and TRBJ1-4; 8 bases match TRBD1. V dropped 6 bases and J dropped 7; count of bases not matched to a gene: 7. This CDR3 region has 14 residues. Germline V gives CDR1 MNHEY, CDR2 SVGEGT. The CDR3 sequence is CASSNRGGIEKLFF. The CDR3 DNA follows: TGTGCCAGCAGCAACAGGGGGGGGATTGAAAAACTGTTTTTT.

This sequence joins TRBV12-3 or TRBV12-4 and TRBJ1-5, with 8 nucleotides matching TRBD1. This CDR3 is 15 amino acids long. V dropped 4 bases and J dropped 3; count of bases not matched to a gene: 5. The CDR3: CASSSQGGLNQPQHF. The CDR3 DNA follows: TGTGCCAGCAGTTCACAGGGGGGGCTCAATCAGCCCCAGCATTTT.

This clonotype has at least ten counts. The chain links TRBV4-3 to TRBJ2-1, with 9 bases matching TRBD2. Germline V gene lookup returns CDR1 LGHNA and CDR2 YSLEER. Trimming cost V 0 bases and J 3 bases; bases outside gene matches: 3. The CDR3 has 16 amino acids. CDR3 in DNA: TGCGCCAGCAGCCAAGACCCTAGCGGGGTCTACAATGAGCAGTTCTTC. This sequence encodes CASSQDPSGVYNEQFF.

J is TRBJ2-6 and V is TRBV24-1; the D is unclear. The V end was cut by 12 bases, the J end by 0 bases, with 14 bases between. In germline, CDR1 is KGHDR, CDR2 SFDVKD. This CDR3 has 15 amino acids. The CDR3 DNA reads TGTGCCCCCTCGTTATGGTCCTCTGGGGCCAACGTCCTGACTTTC. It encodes CAPSLWSSGANVLTF.

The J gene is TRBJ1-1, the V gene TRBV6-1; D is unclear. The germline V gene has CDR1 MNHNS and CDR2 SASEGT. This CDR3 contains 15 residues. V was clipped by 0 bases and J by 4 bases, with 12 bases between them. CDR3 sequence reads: CASSEALLAVTEAFF. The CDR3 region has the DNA TGTGCCAGCAGTGAAGCGCTCTTGGCAGTCACTGAAGCTTTCTTT.